This T cell receptor beta chain derives from a study of shared clonotypes between healthy human individuals. Researchers ran the assay at a deep level. Produced via immunoSEQ multiplex PCR; TCRdb's table is partial and in-frame only. Of around 1,100,000 clones listed, 77% are singletons. This clone was detected only a few times. Different DNA sequences within this sample yield the same CDR3. Germline values: CDR1 SNHLY, CDR2 FYNNEI. The CDR3 loop spans 14 amino acids. V lost 6 bases, J lost 2 bases, and 10 bases lay in between. The TCR was taken from a man aged 18 to 35 in good health. Some clones in this sample may be carry-over from other donors' samples. V and J are TRBV2 and TRBJ2-2; D tentatively reads TRBD1 or TRBD2 (5 bases each). Input material: memory CD4+ T cells from PBMCs. The subset: CD45RA-negative fraction. CDR3 sequence reads: CASRWDGNTGELFF. The CDR3, as DNA: TGTGCCAGCAGATGGGACGGCAACACCGGGGAGCTGTTTTTT.